Listed below are T cell receptor beta chains from one sample, sequenced in a study of blood T cells in healthy people across ages. MiXCR was run by TCRdb on the 5' RACE reads, yielding one entry per CDR3 protein. Here the sample spans some 1.8 million distinct CDR3 sequences, roughly two fifths being singletons. Sequencing was performed on blood. The receptors shown here come from a human donor in good health. Each CDR3 is given with its conserved first and last residue. D genes are given only for firm matches. The listing skips clone size in some rows; elsewhere it reads once, few, many or a size class.

clone size: NA
J gene: TRBJ1-5
D gene: NA
V gene: TRBV12-3/TRBV12-4
CDR3 DNA: TGTGCCAGCAGCCCCGGGACAAGCCTGAATCAGCCCCAGCATTTT
CDR3 protein: CASSPGTSLNQPQHF

clone size: NA
J gene: TRBJ2-2
D gene: NA
V gene: TRBV12-3/TRBV12-4
CDR3 DNA: TGTGCCAGCAGTTTGAAACAGATTCTTCCCGGGGAGCTGTTTTTT
CDR3 protein: CASSLKQILPGELFF

clone size: NA
J gene: TRBJ1-6
D gene: NA
V gene: TRBV29-1
CDR3 DNA: TGCAGCGCCGGGACACAAAATTCACCCCTCCACTTT
CDR3 protein: CSAGTQNSPLHF

clone size: NA
J gene: TRBJ2-4
D gene: NA
V gene: TRBV10-3
CDR3 DNA: TGTGCCATCAGTGAGTCGAGCCTAGCGTTTGTATACGGGCAGTACTTC
CDR3 protein: CAISESSLAFVYGQYF

clone size: NA
J gene: TRBJ1-4
D gene: NA
V gene: TRBV5-1
CDR3 DNA: TGCGCCAGCAGCCGGGAGACTAATGAAAAACTGTTTTTT
CDR3 protein: CASSRETNEKLFF

clone size: few
J gene: TRBJ2-5
D gene: NA
V gene: TRBV6-6
CDR3 DNA: TGTGCCAGCAGTGGAATGGTCCCGGGGACCCAGTACTTC
CDR3 protein: CASSGMVPGTQYF

clone size: few
J gene: TRBJ2-1
D gene: TRBD1
V gene: TRBV20-1
CDR3 DNA: TGCAGTGCTGAAGGGGACAGGGGGCATAATGAGCAGTTCTTC
CDR3 protein: CSAEGDRGHNEQFF

clone size: NA
J gene: TRBJ2-5
D gene: NA
V gene: TRBV5-1
CDR3 DNA: TGCGCCAGCAGGTTAGAGAGTGAGACCCAGTACTTC
CDR3 protein: CASRLESETQYF

clone size: few
J gene: TRBJ1-2
D gene: TRBD1
V gene: TRBV12-3/TRBV12-4
CDR3 DNA: TGTGCCAGCAGTGGACAGGGTTACCCATATGGCTACACCTTC
CDR3 protein: CASSGQGYPYGYTF

clone size: NA
J gene: TRBJ1-1
D gene: NA
V gene: TRBV4-3
CDR3 DNA: TGCGCCAGCAGCCAAGCCCCACTGGGGGTTGAGCCCACTGAAGCTTTCTTT
CDR3 protein: CASSQAPLGVEPTEAFF

clone size: NA
J gene: TRBJ2-1
D gene: NA
V gene: TRBV7-3
CDR3 DNA: TGTGCCAGCAGCTTATATCCCGAGAATGAGCAGTTCTTC
CDR3 protein: CASSLYPENEQFF

clone size: NA
J gene: TRBJ2-1
D gene: NA
V gene: TRBV10-3
CDR3 DNA: TGTGCCATCAGTGCCGCGGGGGCGGCCTACAATGAGCAGTTCTTC
CDR3 protein: CAISAAGAAYNEQFF

clone size: NA
J gene: TRBJ2-7
D gene: NA
V gene: TRBV7-2
CDR3 DNA: TGTGCCAGCTCCCGCACGGCGGGGGCCGACCACGAGCAGTACTTC
CDR3 protein: CASSRTAGADHEQYF

clone size: NA
J gene: TRBJ2-7
D gene: TRBD2
V gene: TRBV29-1
CDR3 DNA: TGCAGCGCAGCATCCGGGACTAGCTTCTACGAGCAGTACTTC
CDR3 protein: CSAASGTSFYEQYF

clone size: many
J gene: TRBJ2-1
D gene: NA
V gene: TRBV11-3
CDR3 DNA: TGTGCCAGCAGTTCCGGGACGGAAGGGGTCAATGAGCAGTTCTTC
CDR3 protein: CASSSGTEGVNEQFF

clone size: NA
J gene: TRBJ1-2
D gene: TRBD1
V gene: TRBV4-1
CDR3 DNA: TGCGCCAGCAGCCAAGGGACAGGATGGGCTAACTATGGCTACACCTTC
CDR3 protein: CASSQGTGWANYGYTF

clone size: few
J gene: TRBJ2-7
D gene: NA
V gene: TRBV11-2
CDR3 DNA: TGTGCCAGCAGCTTAGTTTCCCCTGGAGCCTACGAGCAGTACTTC
CDR3 protein: CASSLVSPGAYEQYF

clone size: NA
J gene: TRBJ1-2
D gene: TRBD1
V gene: TRBV12-3/TRBV12-4
CDR3 DNA: TGTGCCAGCAGTTGGGCCAGGGGGCGCGTTGGCTACACCTTC
CDR3 protein: CASSWARGRVGYTF

clone size: many
J gene: TRBJ2-2
D gene: TRBD1
V gene: TRBV7-3
CDR3 DNA: TGTGCCAGCAGCTCCGGACAGGGGAACACCGGGGAGCTGTTTTTT
CDR3 protein: CASSSGQGNTGELFF

clone size: NA
J gene: TRBJ2-2
D gene: NA
V gene: TRBV9
CDR3 DNA: TGTGCCAGCACGGCCAGGGTACTACCCGGGGAGCTGTTTTTT
CDR3 protein: CASTARVLPGELFF

clone size: once
J gene: TRBJ2-7
D gene: NA
V gene: TRBV4-3
CDR3 DNA: TGCGCCAGCAGCCCCAGAATACCAGCGGAAAGCTCCTACGAGCAGTACTTC
CDR3 protein: CASSPRIPAESSYEQYF

clone size: NA
J gene: TRBJ1-6
D gene: NA
V gene: TRBV15
CDR3 DNA: TGTGCCACCAGCAGAGATCGTATAGACGGGGGCCGGAATTCACCCCTCCACTTT
CDR3 protein: CATSRDRIDGGRNSPLHF

clone size: many
J gene: TRBJ1-5
D gene: NA
V gene: TRBV7-9
CDR3 DNA: TGTGCCAGCAGCGCCGGGACGCAGGCCCAGCCCCAGCATTTT
CDR3 protein: CASSAGTQAQPQHF

clone size: NA
J gene: TRBJ2-7
D gene: NA
V gene: TRBV7-2
CDR3 DNA: TGTGCCAGCAAGCTTGGTGGGGGGCTTCAGTACGAGCAGTACTTC
CDR3 protein: CASKLGGGLQYEQYF

clone size: NA
J gene: TRBJ2-7
D gene: NA
V gene: TRBV20-1
CDR3 DNA: TGCAGTGCTAGAGGGGGGGACGAGCAGTACTTC
CDR3 protein: CSARGGDEQYF

clone size: NA
J gene: TRBJ2-3
D gene: TRBD2
V gene: TRBV20-1
CDR3 DNA: TGCAGTGCTACCCGACTAGCGGGGGCAGATACGCAGTATTTT
CDR3 protein: CSATRLAGADTQYF

clone size: NA
J gene: TRBJ2-7
D gene: TRBD1
V gene: TRBV5-5
CDR3 DNA: TGTGCCAGCAGCTCGCTGTTCACCAGCGACAGGGACTCCTACGAGCAGTACTTC
CDR3 protein: CASSSLFTSDRDSYEQYF

clone size: NA
J gene: TRBJ2-7
D gene: NA
V gene: TRBV6-1
CDR3 DNA: TGTGCCAGCAAACCGGACGGGGCAGCGAACTACGAGCAGTACTTC
CDR3 protein: CASKPDGAANYEQYF

clone size: NA
J gene: TRBJ2-6
D gene: TRBD1
V gene: TRBV3-1
CDR3 DNA: TGTGCCAGCAGCCAAGACTGGACAGGTCCTCTCCTCCACTCTGGGGCCAACGTCCTGACTTTC
CDR3 protein: CASSQDWTGPLLHSGANVLTF

clone size: NA
J gene: TRBJ2-5
D gene: NA
V gene: TRBV7-3
CDR3 DNA: TGTGCCAGCTCCGGGGGAAGTGAAGAGACCCAGTACTTC
CDR3 protein: CASSGGSEETQYF

clone size: few
J gene: TRBJ2-7
D gene: NA
V gene: TRBV14
CDR3 DNA: TGTGCCAGCAGCCATTCAACCTACGAGCAGTACTTC
CDR3 protein: CASSHSTYEQYF

clone size: NA
J gene: TRBJ1-4
D gene: NA
V gene: TRBV9
CDR3 DNA: TGTGCCAGCAGCGTAGGTATAGCAAATGAAAAACTGTTTTTT
CDR3 protein: CASSVGIANEKLFF